These 7 T cell receptor beta chains came from one sample sequenced in a study of CD8 T cells in Susac syndrome (dated by TCRdb to between 2019 and 2020). Library method: the immunoSEQ multiplex PCR assay. RNA was extracted using the RNeasy kit, and roughly 0.5 to 1 microgram was reverse transcribed with random hexamers. Through fastp at Q25 and MiXCR, TCRdb rebuilt clones from the public reads, retaining in-frame beta chains. Every entry covers one CDR3 protein and lists the most common genes and DNA from its rows. The sample table shows 150,000 or so distinct CDR3 sequences, and roughly 94% are seen once. Jointly, the top ten make up approximately 0.094% of the sample. The sample consisted of CD4+ T cells from PBMCs. These receptor sequences come from a human donor with multiple sclerosis.

The chain recombines TRBV5-1 with TRBJ1-3, with D unclear. The CDR3 covers 16 residues. Germline V gene data show CDR1 as SGHRS and CDR2 as YFSETQ. The V end was cut by 0 bases, the J end by 4 bases, with 14 bases between. This CDR3 reads CASSLGPPATGNTIYF. CDR3 in DNA: TGCGCCAGCAGCTTGGGGCCGCCTGCTACCGGAAACACCATATATTTT.

This clonotype was seen only once. This chain uses TRBV2 with TRBJ2-1, with D unclear. The CDR3 covers 15 residues. The germline V gene encodes CDR1 SNHLY and CDR2 FYNNEI. Trimming removed 0 bases from V and 3 bases from J, with 9 bases in between. As DNA, the CDR3 is TGTGCCAGCAGTGAAGCGCTTTGGGACTACAATGAGCAGTTCTTC. It encodes CASSEALWDYNEQFF.

The chain has TRBV6-2 or TRBV6-3 and TRBJ1-3; TRBD1 might be the D (5 bases). V was cut by 5 bases and J by 4 bases, with 15 bases left in between. The CDR3 loop spans 15 amino acids. Per the germline V gene, CDR1 is MNHEY and CDR2 is SVGEGT. The CDR3 DNA sequence: TGTGCCAGCAGTAACTACGGGACGGCAGGAAACACCATATATTTT. As protein: CASSNYGTAGNTIYF.

The genes are TRBV11-3 and TRBJ2-4; D perhaps matches TRBD2 (5 bases). In germline, CDR1 is SGHNT, CDR2 YENEEA. Trimming took 5 bases from V and 7 from J, leaving 18 bases between them. This CDR3 contains 15 residues. The CDR3 loop is CASSPSGTLGNIQYF. CDR3 nucleotides: TGTGCCAGCAGCCCCAGCGGTACGTTAGGCAACATTCAGTACTTC.

This chain uses TRBV7-2 with TRBJ2-6, with D unresolved. The V gene's germline CDR1 is SGHTA and CDR2 FQGNSA. The CDR3 totals 16 residues. V was clipped by 4 bases and J by 0 bases, with 10 bases between them. CDR3 amino acids: CASSSEPYSGANVLTF. The CDR3 DNA follows: TGTGCCAGCAGCTCCGAACCATACTCTGGGGCCAACGTCCTGACTTTC.

The chain carries TRBV30 and TRBJ2-4, with 8 bases lining up with TRBD1. This CDR3 spans 16 amino acids. V was pared by 4 bases and J by 0 bases, with 8 bases of the junction left unmatched. From germline, CDR1 is GTSNPN and CDR2 SVGIG (reference sequence). CDR3 nucleotides: TGTGCCTGGACCCCAGGACAGGGACTAGCCAAAAACATTCAGTACTTC. Protein sequence: CAWTPGQGLAKNIQYF.

The chain has TRBV6-6 and TRBJ1-4; D possibly corresponds to TRBD1 (5 bases). V lost 6 bases and J lost 7, with 9 bases in between. Looked up from germline, CDR1 is MNHNY and CDR2 is SVGAGI (reference sequence). CDR3 size: 12 residues. CDR3 protein: CASSLQVEKLFF. The DNA for the CDR3 is TGTGCCAGCAGCCTACAGGTTGAAAAACTGTTTTTT.